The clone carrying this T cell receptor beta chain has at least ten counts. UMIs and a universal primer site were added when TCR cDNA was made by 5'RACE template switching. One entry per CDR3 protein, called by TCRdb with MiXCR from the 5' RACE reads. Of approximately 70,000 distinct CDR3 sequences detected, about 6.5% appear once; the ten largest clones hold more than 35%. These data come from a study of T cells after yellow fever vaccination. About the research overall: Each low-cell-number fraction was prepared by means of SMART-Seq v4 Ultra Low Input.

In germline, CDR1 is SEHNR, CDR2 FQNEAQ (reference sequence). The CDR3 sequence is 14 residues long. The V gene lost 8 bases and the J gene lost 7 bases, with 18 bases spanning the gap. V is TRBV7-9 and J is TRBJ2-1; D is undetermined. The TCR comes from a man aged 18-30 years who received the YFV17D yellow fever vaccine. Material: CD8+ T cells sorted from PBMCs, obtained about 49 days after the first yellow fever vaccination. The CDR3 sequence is CASRRDKGLNEQFF. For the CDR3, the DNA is TGTGCCAGCCGGCGAGACAAGGGATTGAATGAGCAGTTCTTC.